One sample yielded the 14 T cell receptor beta chains listed below, sequenced in a study of control samples from healthy donors and cancer patients. The assay was immunoSEQ multiplex PCR, and TCRdb's table has in-frame clones only and misses some. The sample has approximately 99,000 clones, approximately 84% seen once. Material for sequencing was blood. Receptors originate from a man younger than 30 in good health.

The chain carries TRBV4-1 and TRBJ2-7; D is undetermined. There are 15 residues in the CDR3. Germline V gene data show CDR1 as MGHRA and CDR2 as YSYEKL. Trimming left V 1 base short and J 2 bases short, with 12 bases between. The CDR3 is CASSQVPLATYEQYV. CDR3 nucleotides: TGCGCCAGCAGCCAAGTCCCTCTGGCAACCTACGAGCAGTACGTC.

Here the CDR3 DNA reads TGTGCCAGCAGCCACTTAGCGGGGCAGTCGTCTCGCGCCGGGGAGCTGTTTTTT. This gives the protein CASSHLAGQSSRAGELFF. The genes are TRBV3-1 (or the pseudogene TRBV3-2) and TRBJ2-2, with TRBD2 identical over 8 bases. CDR3 length equals 18 residues. V shed 3 bases, J shed 6 bases, and the junction held 15 bases outside the gene matches. CDR1 and CDR2 from the germline V gene are LGHDT and YNNKEL (reference sequence).

In its sample, this clone was seen once. The chain uses TRBV2 and TRBJ1-4; D possibly corresponds to TRBD1 (6 bases). The germline V gene has CDR1 SNHLY and CDR2 FYNNEI. The CDR3 covers 17 residues. V lost 6 bases and J lost 1, with 18 bases in between. The CDR3 sequence: CASSRRVGGRTNEKLFF. The DNA for the CDR3 is TGTGCCAGCAGCCGTCGTGTTGGGGGGCGAACTAATGAAAAACTGTTTTTT.

This chain links TRBV4-2 with TRBJ2-3; 12 positions agree with TRBD1. The CDR3 contains 16 residues. The germline gives CDR1 LGHNA, CDR2 YNFKEQ. J lost 6 bases, V lost 1 base, and 5 bases had no gene match. The CDR3 sequence is CASSQVGTGGFDTQYF. The DNA for the CDR3 is TGTGCCAGCAGCCAAGTGGGGACAGGGGGCTTCGATACGCAGTATTTT.

The chain couples TRBV7-9 to TRBJ2-1, with D unclear. The germline CDR1 and CDR2 sequences are SEHNR and FQNEAQ (reference sequence). The length of the CDR3 is 14 residues. Trimming took 0 bases from V and 0 from J, leaving 3 bases between them. CDR3 sequence: CASSLASSYNEQFF. CDR3 bases: TGTGCCAGCAGCTTAGCGAGCTCCTACAATGAGCAGTTCTTC.

This clone appeared a few times. The chain is built from TRBV5-1 and TRBJ2-1; 8 bases map to TRBD1. The CDR3 is made up of 15 amino acids. Per germline, CDR1 SGHRS and CDR2 YFSETQ. The trim removed 2 bases at V and 12 bases at J, leaving 13 bases unmatched. The DNA of the CDR3 is TGCGCCAGCAGCTTCGGGGTAGCGGACAGGGTAGGGCAGTTCTTC. Translation: CASSFGVADRVGQFF.

The V call is TRBV24-1, the J call TRBJ2-2; weak D call: TRBD1 (6 bases). Trimming removed 4 bases at V and 4 bases at J, with 9 bases between. Per germline, CDR1 KGHDR and CDR2 SFDVKD. The CDR3 is 14 amino acids. CDR3: CATSEAGVTGELFF. DNA for the CDR3: TGTGCCACCAGTGAGGCAGGGGTCACCGGGGAGCTGTTTTTT.

This clone was recorded once. The V call is TRBV11-3, the J call TRBJ2-7, with 9 positions matching TRBD1. The V gene end was trimmed by 3 bases and the J gene end by 1 base; junction bases not matched to a gene: 4. Germline CDR1 and CDR2: SGHNT and YENEEA. This CDR3 spans 15 amino acids. CDR3 nucleotides: TGTGCCAGCAGCTTTGTGACAGGGGGTTCCTACGAGCAGTACGTC. Protein sequence: CASSFVTGGSYEQYV.

This clone was seen a handful of times. The same CDR3 also results from other DNA sequences found in this sample. The chain has TRBV27 and TRBJ2-7; no reliable D call. Germline CDR1 is MNHEY and CDR2 is SMNVEV (reference sequence). V dropped 6 bases and J dropped 0 bases, with 12 bases sitting between them. CDR3 length: 14 residues. CDR3 in amino acids: CASSAKQSSYEQYF. CDR3 nucleotides: TGTGCCAGCAGCGCGAAACAGAGCTCCTACGAGCAGTACTTC.

V usage is TRBV27 and J usage is TRBJ2-4, with D hard to call. Per germline, CDR1 MNHEY and CDR2 SMNVEV (reference sequence). The CDR3 has 12 amino acids. The V end lost 4 bases, the J end lost 6 bases, and 7 bases lay between the germline ends. The CDR3 nucleotides are TGTGCCAGCAGTTCAGGATTAAACATTCAGTACTTC. Its translation: CASSSGLNIQYF.

This clone is deemed medium-sized (0.01 to 0.1%). The V call is TRBV5-4, the J call TRBJ2-7; D perhaps matches TRBD2 (7 bases). The V end was cut by 4 bases, the J end by 7 bases, with 24 bases between. Germline V gene data show CDR1 as SGHNT and CDR2 as YYREEE (reference sequence). This CDR3 comprises 16 residues. The CDR3: CASSQPWGGEGREQYF. In DNA form, the CDR3 reads TGTGCCAGCAGCCAGCCTTGGGGGGGCGAGGGGAGAGAGCAGTACTTC.

This chain links TRBV11-2 with TRBJ2-1; 8 positions match TRBD1. The length of the CDR3 is 16 residues. V shed 6 bases and J 0 bases; nucleotides not matched to a gene: 7. Germline V gene lookup returns CDR1 SGHAT and CDR2 FQNNGV. The CDR3 DNA reads as TGTGCCAGCAGACAAAGGACAGGGAGCTCCTACAATGAGCAGTTCTTC. Encoded protein: CASRQRTGSSYNEQFF.

The chain recombines TRBV2 with TRBJ1-2; no definite D call. V dropped 2 bases and J dropped 4 bases, with 17 bases sitting between them. There are 16 residues in the CDR3. CDR1 is SNHLY and CDR2 is FYNNEI in the germline V gene. The CDR3 region has the DNA TGTGCCAGCAGTGAAACCCCTCCTTGGCAGTCCTATGGCTACACCTTC. Translation gives CASSETPPWQSYGYTF. The full variable domain, its missing parts supplied by reference TRBV2 and TRBJ1-2, is EPEVTQTPSHQVTQMGQEVILRCVPISNHLYFYWYRQILGQKVEFLVSFYNNEISEKSEIFDDQFSVERPDGSNFTLKIRSTKLEDSAMYFCASSETPPWQSYGYTFGSGTRLTVV.

The chain is built from TRBV28 and TRBJ2-7, with D possibly being TRBD1 or TRBD2 (5 bases each). From germline, CDR1 is MDHEN and CDR2 SYDVKM. The CDR3 covers 15 residues. Trimming stripped 4 bases from V and 2 bases from J, with 15 bases between. CDR3 region: CASSSYGTGPYEQYF. CDR3 DNA: TGTGCCAGCAGTTCGTACGGGACGGGACCCTACGAGCAGTACTTC.